This note documents a single T cell receptor (beta chain) sequence. This specimen comes from a study of T cell responses to AZD1222 COVID-19 vaccine. Profiled with immunoSEQ multiplex PCR; TCRdb holds only in-frame clones, not every one. In the table there are tens of thousands of clones, 87% of which are singletons. There are 14 residues in the CDR3. The V and J ends lost 6 bases and 1 base respectively, with 13 bases between them. Germline V lookup: CDR1 SGHTA, CDR2 FQGNSA. This clonotype originated in an adult who received the AZD1222 COVID-19 vaccine. The rearrangement links TRBV7-2 to TRBJ2-7; tentatively, D is TRBD2 (7 bases). Sample: peripheral blood, taken 28 days after the second AZD1222 dose. CDR3 coding DNA: TGTGCCAGCAGTGGGGGGGCGCTTTCCTACGAGCAGTACTTC. Protein sequence: CASSGGALSYEQYF.